This TCR beta chain was recorded in a study of T cell repertoires in cytomegalovirus infection (dated by TCRdb to the late 2010s). In the study overall: The peptide stimulations were aimed at well-studied HLA-B-restricted epitopes as well as recently identified HLA-C-restricted CMV epitopes, whose presentation resists viral immunomodulation. The HLA type of each donor mattered for the analysis, because public TCR beta signatures pointed to carriage of CMV infection along with the matching HLA type.

This clonotype has just a few counts. What this receptor recognizes is not known. Base qualities are not at hand, and no much larger clone is one base apart. Broader findings and caveats from the paper: The ex vivo response was dominated by HLA-C-restricted CMV-specific TCR beta clonotypes, which also provided the single most frequent clonotype in two of eight donors. In both this cohort and an independent roughly 350-donor cohort, the cumulative frequency of public TCR beta family members distinguished carriers of CMV infection plus the relevant HLA type.

These reads were obtained on an Illumina HiSeq 1500. Starting from the raw public reads, TCRdb applied fastp trimming at Q25, assembled clones with MiXCR and retained in-frame beta chains. Identical CDR3 proteins give one entry, which carries the most common genes and DNA. The sample table records around 310,000 distinct CDR3 sequences; 25% to 35% of these occur just once. The top ten constitute 15% to 20% of the sample. V and J are truncated by 3 bases and 8 bases respectively, leaving an intervening sequence of 13 bases. Measured from the cysteine to the phenylalanine, the CDR3 is 13 residues long. Only the CDR3 portion is preserved as DNA: 39 bases, with reading frame beginning at the first base. The CDR1 and CDR2 encoded by the germline V gene (reference sequence) are MNHEY and SMNVEV. What the treatment or condition label conveys for this sample: in vitro stimulation with specific CMV peptide epitopes to enrich CMV-specific T cells.

This clonotype originated in a human donor in good health (CMV status not recorded). Some clones in this sample may be carry-over from other donors' samples. The sample consisted of cultured PBMCs, taken from culture after CMV antigen stimulation. The sequence links TRBV27 to TRBJ1-2; the D segment could be TRBD1, given 5 matching bases. The nucleotide sequence is TGTGCCAGCAGTTTCCGGGGCAGTGGGGGCTACACCTTC. This encodes CASSFRGSGGYTF.